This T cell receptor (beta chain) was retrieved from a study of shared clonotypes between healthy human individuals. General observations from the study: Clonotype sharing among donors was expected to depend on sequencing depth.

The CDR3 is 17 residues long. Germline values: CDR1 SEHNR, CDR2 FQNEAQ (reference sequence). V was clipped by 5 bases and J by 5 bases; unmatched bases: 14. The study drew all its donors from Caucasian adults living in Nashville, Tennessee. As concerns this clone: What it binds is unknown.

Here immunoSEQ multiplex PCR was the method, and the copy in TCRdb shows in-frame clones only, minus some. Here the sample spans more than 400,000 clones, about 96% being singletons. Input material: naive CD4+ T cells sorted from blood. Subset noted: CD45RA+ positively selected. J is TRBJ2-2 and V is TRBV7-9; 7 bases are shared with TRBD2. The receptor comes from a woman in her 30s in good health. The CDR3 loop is CASSRYLGEGRTGELFF. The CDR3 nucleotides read TGTGCCAGCAGCCGTTACTTGGGGGAGGGACGGACCGGGGAGCTGTTTTTT.